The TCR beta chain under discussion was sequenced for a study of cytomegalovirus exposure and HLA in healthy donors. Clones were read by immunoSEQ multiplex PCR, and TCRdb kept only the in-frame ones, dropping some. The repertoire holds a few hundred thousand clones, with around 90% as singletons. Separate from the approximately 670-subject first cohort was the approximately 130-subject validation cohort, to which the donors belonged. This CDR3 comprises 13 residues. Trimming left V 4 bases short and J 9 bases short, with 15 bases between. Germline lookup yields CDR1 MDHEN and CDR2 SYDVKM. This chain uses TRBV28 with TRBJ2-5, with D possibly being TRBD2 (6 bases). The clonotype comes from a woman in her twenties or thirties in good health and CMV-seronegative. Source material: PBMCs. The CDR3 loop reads CASSSGTHGAQYF. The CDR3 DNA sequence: TGTGCCAGCAGTTCCGGGACTCACGGAGCCCAGTACTTC.